This TCR beta chain was retrieved from a study of T cell responses to AZD1222 COVID-19 vaccine. Turning to the study itself: Timing groups of about 4 and about 12 weeks for second doses were pooled.

As for this clone: Its specificity is not known.

Some clones are missing from TCRdb's copy, which holds only in-frame ones; the method was immunoSEQ multiplex PCR. The table records 95,000 to 150,000 clones, 70% to 85% of them present only once. General study points: After two AZD1222 doses, spike-specific TCR breadth and depth rose versus day 0. Seropositivity was recorded at baseline in only 5 or 6 AZD1222 recipients.

Germline CDR1 is MNHEY and CDR2 is SVGAGI. The CDR3 is 12 amino acids. Trimming removed 6 bases from V and 7 bases from J, with 9 bases in between. The sequences come from peripheral blood, collected on day 0 of AZD1222 vaccination. This receptor was taken from an adult in good health. The genes are TRBV6-5 and TRBJ1-4, with D hard to call. The CDR3 is CASRGSGEKLFF. CDR3 bases: TGTGCCAGCAGGGGGAGTGGTGAAAAACTGTTTTTT.